This T cell receptor beta chain emerged from a study of T cell changes during pregnancy in multiple sclerosis. The repertoire was sequenced with immunoSEQ multiplex PCR; TCRdb's copy has only in-frame clones and lacks some. The sample consists of roughly 39,000 clones, roughly nine tenths of them appearing once. The CDR3 has 13 residues. CDR1 is ENHRY and CDR2 is SYGVKD in the germline V gene. With 9 bases removed from V and 10 bases from J, the gap between germline ends came to 21 bases. This chain connects TRBV10-3 to TRBJ1-1; perhaps TRBD1 as D (5 bases). This material consisted of CD4+ T cells from peripheral blood mononuclear cells, taken before pregnancy. The sequence derives from a female donor with multiple sclerosis, enrolled in a pregnancy study. The CDR3 DNA reads TGTGCCATAAGCGTGCCCGGGGGGGTGGTAGCTTTCTTT. It codes for CAISVPGGVVAFF.